This T cell receptor (beta chain) stems from a study of cytomegalovirus exposure and HLA in healthy donors. The wider study: As released early, the data held roughly 85 million unique TCRs from HLA-typed donors.

Whole-study findings and limits: TCR beta chains numbering some 150 were designated cytomegalovirus-associated. When analyzed later, the rates of TCR association showed variation by HLA locus, with DRB1 the most and HLA-C the fewest.

There are a few counts of this clone. What it binds is unknown. Researchers ran the PCR with 60 Vbeta and 13 Jbeta primers. Method: immunoSEQ multiplex PCR; TCRdb's copy keeps in-frame clones and lacks some. The sample has around 180,000 clones; approximately 81% are singletons. The CDR3 totals 12 residues. V was pared by 8 bases and J by 5 bases, with 9 bases between. The germline gives CDR1 MNHEY, CDR2 SVGAGI. This chain joins TRBV6-5 and TRBJ2-2; TRBD1 might be the D (6 bases). The sample was PBMCs. This sequence originates from a boy under 18 in good health and CMV-seronegative. This CDR3 is CASHRETGELFF. The CDR3 region has the DNA TGTGCCAGCCACAGGGAAACCGGGGAGCTGTTTTTT.